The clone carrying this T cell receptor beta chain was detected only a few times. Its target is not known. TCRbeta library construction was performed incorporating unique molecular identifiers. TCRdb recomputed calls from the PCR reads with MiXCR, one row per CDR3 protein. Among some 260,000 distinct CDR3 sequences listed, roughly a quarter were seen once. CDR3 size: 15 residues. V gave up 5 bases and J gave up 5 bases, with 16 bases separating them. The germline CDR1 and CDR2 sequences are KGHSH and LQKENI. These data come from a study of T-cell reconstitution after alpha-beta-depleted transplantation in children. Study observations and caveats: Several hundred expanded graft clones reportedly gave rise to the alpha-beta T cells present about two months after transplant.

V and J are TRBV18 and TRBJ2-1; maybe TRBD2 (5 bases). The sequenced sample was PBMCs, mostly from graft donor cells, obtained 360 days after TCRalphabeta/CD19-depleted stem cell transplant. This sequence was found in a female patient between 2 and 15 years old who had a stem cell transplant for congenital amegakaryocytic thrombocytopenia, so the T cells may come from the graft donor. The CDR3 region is CASSSIASGDNEQFF. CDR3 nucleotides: TGTGCCAGCTCAAGCATAGCGTCTGGGGACAATGAGCAGTTCTTC.